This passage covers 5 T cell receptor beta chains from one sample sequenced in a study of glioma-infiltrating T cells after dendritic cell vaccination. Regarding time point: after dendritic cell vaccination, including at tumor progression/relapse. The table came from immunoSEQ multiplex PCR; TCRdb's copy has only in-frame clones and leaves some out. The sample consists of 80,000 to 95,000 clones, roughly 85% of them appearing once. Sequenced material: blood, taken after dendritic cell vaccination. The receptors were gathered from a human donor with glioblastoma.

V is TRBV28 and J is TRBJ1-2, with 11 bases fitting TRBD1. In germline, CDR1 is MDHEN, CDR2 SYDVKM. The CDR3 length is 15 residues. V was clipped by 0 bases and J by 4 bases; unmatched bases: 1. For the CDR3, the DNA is TGTGCCAGCAGTTTATGGGACAGGGGGCCCTATGGCTACACCTTC. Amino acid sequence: CASSLWDRGPYGYTF.

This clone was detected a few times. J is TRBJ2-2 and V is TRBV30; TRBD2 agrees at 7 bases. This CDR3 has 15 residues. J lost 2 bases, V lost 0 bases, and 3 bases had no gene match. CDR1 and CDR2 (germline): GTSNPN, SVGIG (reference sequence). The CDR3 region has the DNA TGTGCCTGGAGTGTCGGCGGGGGTAACACCGGGGAGCTGTTTTTT. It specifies CAWSVGGGNTGELFF.

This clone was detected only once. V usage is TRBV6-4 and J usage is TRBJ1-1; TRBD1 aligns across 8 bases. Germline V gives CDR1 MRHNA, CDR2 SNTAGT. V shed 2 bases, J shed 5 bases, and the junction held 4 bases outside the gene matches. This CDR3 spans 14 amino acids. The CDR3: CASSDTDRDTEAFF. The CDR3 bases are TGTGCCAGCAGTGACACGGACAGGGATACTGAAGCTTTCTTT.

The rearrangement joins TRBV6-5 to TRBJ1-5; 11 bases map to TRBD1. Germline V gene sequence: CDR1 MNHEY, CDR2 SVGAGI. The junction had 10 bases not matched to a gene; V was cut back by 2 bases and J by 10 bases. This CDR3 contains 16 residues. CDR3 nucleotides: TGTGCCAGCAGTTACGGGGACAGGGGGTCGGGTCTCCCCCAGCATTTT. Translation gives CASSYGDRGSGLPQHF.

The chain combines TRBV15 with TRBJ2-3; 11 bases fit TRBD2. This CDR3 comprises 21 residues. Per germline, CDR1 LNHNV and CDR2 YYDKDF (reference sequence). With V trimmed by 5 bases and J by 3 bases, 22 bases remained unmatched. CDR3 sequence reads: CATSSRLIAGGQGEATDTQYF. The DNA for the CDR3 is TGTGCCACCAGCTCTCGACTAATAGCGGGAGGGCAAGGCGAGGCGACAGATACGCAGTATTTT. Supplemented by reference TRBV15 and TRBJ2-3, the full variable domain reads DAMVIQNPRYQVTQFGKPVTLSCSQTLNHNVMYWYQQKSSQAPKLLFHYYDKDFNNEADTPDNFQSRRPNTSFCFLDIRSPGLGDTAMYLCATSSRLIAGGQGEATDTQYFGPGTRLTVL.